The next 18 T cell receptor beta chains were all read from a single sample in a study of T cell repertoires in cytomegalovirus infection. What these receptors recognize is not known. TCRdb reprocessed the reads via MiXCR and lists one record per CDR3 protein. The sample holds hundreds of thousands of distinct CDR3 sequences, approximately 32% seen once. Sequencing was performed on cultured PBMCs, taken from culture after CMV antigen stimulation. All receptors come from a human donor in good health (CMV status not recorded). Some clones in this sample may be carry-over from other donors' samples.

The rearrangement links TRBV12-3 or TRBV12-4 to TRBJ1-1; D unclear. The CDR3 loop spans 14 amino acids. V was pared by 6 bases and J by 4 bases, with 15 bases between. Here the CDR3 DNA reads TGTGCCAGCAGGACCGCTTTGGGTGGCACTGAAGCTTTCTTT. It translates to CASRTALGGTEAFF.

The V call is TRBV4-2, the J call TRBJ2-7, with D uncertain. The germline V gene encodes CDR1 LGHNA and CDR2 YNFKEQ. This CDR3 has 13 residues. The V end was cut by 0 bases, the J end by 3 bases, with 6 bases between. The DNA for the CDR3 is TGTGCCAGCAGCCAAGATAGAGACTACGAGCAGTACTTC. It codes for CASSQDRDYEQYF.

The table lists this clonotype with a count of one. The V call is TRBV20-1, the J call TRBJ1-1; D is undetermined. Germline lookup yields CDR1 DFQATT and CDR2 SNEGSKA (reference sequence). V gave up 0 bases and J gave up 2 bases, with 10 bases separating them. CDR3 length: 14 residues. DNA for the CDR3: TGCAGTGCTAGAGATCTAGTTAGTAACACTGAAGCTTTCTTT. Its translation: CSARDLVSNTEAFF.

For the CDR3, the DNA is TGTGCCAGCAGTTCCGTCGACGGTCGCTACGAGCAGTACTTC. Its protein is CASSSVDGRYEQYF. The gene calls are TRBV27 and TRBJ2-7, with no clear D. The CDR3 totals 14 residues. Germline lookup yields CDR1 MNHEY and CDR2 SMNVEV (reference sequence). The V gene lost 4 bases and the J gene lost 3 bases, with 13 bases spanning the gap.

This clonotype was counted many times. CDR3 residues: CASSCSGTGGPTFLYNEQFF. CDR3 coding DNA: TGTGCCAGCAGTTGTTCCGGGACAGGGGGCCCGACCTTCCTATACAATGAGCAGTTCTTC. The chain uses TRBV6-1 and TRBJ2-1; 12 bases align to TRBD1. This CDR3 region has 20 residues. Germline trimming cut 5 bases from V and 4 bases from J; bases unmatched to any gene: 18. Per germline, CDR1 MNHNS and CDR2 SASEGT.

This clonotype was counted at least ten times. CDR3 coding DNA: TGTGCCAGTAGCGCAGGGATGGCGGGCACTGAAGCTTTCTTT. It translates to CASSAGMAGTEAFF. The chain joins TRBV19 to TRBJ1-1, with a weak D call TRBD1 (5 bases). Germline assignment: CDR1 LNHDA and CDR2 SQIVND (reference sequence). Trimming took 6 bases from V and 4 from J, leaving 15 bases between them. This CDR3 has 14 amino acids.

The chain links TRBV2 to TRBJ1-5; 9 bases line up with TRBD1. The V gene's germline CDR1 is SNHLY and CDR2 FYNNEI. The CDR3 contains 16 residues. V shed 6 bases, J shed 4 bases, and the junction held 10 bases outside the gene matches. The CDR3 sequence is CASRTLDRGRNQPQHF. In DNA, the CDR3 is TGTGCCAGCAGGACCCTGGACAGGGGAAGAAATCAGCCCCAGCATTTT.

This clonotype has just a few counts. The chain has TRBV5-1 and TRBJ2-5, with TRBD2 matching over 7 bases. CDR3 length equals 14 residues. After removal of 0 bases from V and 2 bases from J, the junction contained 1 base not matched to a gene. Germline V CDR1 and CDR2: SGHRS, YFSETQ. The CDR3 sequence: CASSLVGLQETQYF. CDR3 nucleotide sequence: TGCGCCAGCAGCTTGGTGGGACTACAAGAGACCCAGTACTTC.

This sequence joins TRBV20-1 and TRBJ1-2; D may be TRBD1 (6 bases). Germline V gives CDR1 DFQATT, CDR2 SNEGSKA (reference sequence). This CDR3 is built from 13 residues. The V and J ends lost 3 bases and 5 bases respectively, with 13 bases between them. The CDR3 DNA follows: TGCAGTGCTAGCCCGACAGGAATGTATGGCTACACCTTC. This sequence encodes CSASPTGMYGYTF.

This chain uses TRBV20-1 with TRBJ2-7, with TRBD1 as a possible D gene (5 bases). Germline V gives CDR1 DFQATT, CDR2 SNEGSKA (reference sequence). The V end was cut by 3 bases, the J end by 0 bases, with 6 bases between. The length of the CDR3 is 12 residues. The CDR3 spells CSASQGSYEQYF. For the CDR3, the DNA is TGCAGTGCTAGCCAGGGCTCCTACGAGCAGTACTTC.

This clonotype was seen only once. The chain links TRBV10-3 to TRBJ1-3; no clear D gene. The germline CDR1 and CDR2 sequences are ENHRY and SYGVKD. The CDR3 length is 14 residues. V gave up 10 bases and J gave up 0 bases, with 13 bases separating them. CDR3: CATLSRDSGNTIYF. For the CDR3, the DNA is TGTGCCACCCTTTCCCGGGACTCTGGAAACACCATATATTTT.

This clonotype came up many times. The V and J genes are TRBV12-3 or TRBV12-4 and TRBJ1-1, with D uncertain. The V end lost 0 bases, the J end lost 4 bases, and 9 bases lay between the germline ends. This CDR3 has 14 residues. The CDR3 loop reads CASSLAKGRTEAFF. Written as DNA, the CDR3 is TGTGCCAGCAGTTTAGCCAAGGGCCGCACTGAAGCTTTCTTT.

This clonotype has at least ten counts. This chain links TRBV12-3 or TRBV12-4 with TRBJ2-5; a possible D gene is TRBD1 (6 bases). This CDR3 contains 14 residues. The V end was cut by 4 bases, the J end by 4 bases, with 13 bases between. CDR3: CASSSRGSGETQYF. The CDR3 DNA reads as TGTGCCAGCAGTTCCAGGGGTTCCGGAGAGACCCAGTACTTC.

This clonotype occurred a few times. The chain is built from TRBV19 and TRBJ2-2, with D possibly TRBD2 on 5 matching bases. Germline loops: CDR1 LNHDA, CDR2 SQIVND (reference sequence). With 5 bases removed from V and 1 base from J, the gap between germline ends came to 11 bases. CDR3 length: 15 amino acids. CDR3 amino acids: CASSVGLENTGELFF. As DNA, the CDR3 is TGTGCCAGTAGTGTTGGACTGGAGAACACCGGGGAGCTGTTTTTT.

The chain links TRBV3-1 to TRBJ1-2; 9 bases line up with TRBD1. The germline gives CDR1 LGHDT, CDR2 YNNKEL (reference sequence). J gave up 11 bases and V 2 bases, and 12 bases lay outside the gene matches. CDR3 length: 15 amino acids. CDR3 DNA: TGTGCCAGCAGCCAAAAGAACCGGGACAGGGTGGGGTACACCTTC. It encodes CASSQKNRDRVGYTF.

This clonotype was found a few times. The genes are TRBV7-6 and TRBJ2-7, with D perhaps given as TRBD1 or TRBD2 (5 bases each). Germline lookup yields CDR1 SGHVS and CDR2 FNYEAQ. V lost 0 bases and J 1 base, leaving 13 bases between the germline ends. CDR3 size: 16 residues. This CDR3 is CASSLARDQPSYEQYF. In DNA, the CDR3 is TGTGCCAGCAGCTTAGCGAGGGACCAACCTTCCTACGAGCAGTACTTC.

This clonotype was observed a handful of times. CDR3 bases: TGTGCCAGCACCGGACACGGGGAGCTGTTTTTT. It encodes CASTGHGELFF. The chain carries TRBV6-6 and TRBJ2-2; TRBD1 is a possible D gene (5 bases). Germline loops: CDR1 MNHNY, CDR2 SVGAGI (reference sequence). The V and J ends lost 7 bases and 7 bases respectively, with 7 bases between them. The CDR3 consists of 11 residues.

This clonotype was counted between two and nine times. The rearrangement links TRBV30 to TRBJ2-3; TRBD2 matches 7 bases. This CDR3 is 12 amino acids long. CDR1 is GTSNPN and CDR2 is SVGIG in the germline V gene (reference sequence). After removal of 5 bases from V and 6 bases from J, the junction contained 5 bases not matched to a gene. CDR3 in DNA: TGTGCCTGGGGGGGGAGGGAGGATACGCAGTATTTT. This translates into CAWGGREDTQYF.